This T cell receptor (beta chain) was captured in a study of T cell responses to AZD1222 COVID-19 vaccine. CDR1 is LNHDA and CDR2 is SQIVND in the germline V gene (reference sequence). V trimming: 8 bases; J trimming: 2 bases; junction bases outside the gene matches: 4. The CDR3 sequence is 15 residues long. Repertoires were generated with immunoSEQ multiplex PCR, while TCRdb's copy carries only in-frame clones and drops some. Here the sample spans about 150,000 clones, around 90% being singletons. The chain has TRBV19 and TRBJ2-6; 9 nucleotides match TRBD1. The starting material was peripheral blood, obtained on day 0 of AZD1222 vaccination. The source of this sequence is an adult in good health. The CDR3 DNA sequence: TGTGCCAGTGGGGACAGGGTGGCTGGGGCCAACGTCCTGACTTTC. It yields the protein CASGDRVAGANVLTF.